This TCR beta chain was identified in a study of T-cell reconstitution after alpha-beta-depleted transplantation in children. General study results and limits: T cells produced anew were the main source of T-cell counts and diversity one year after transplant. Several hundred expanded graft clones reportedly gave rise to the alpha-beta T cells present about two months after transplant.

Unique molecular identifiers were incorporated into the prepared TCRbeta library. TCRdb passed the PCR reads through MiXCR, listing each CDR3 protein once. The sample includes a few hundred thousand distinct CDR3 sequences, roughly 13% seen only once; the top ten take approximately 2%. With respect to this clonotype: Its specificity is unknown.

J gave up 7 bases and V 0 bases, and 6 bases lay outside the gene matches. The CDR3 extends over 14 amino acids. Germline loops: CDR1 LGHNA, CDR2 YNFKEQ. The receptor's source is a male patient younger than 18 who had a stem cell transplant for acute myeloid leukemia, so the T cells may come from the graft donor. The chain combines TRBV4-2 with TRBJ2-7; 7 nucleotides agree with TRBD2. This sample comprised PBMCs, mostly from graft donor cells, obtained 360 days after TCRalphabeta/CD19-depleted stem cell transplant. The CDR3 loop is CASSQERLAGEQYF. The CDR3 bases are TGTGCCAGCAGCCAAGAGCGACTAGCTGGAGAGCAGTACTTC.